A selection of T cell receptor beta chains follows, all from one sample in a study of blood T cells in healthy people across ages. TCRdb called the 5' RACE reads again in MiXCR, with one record for every CDR3 protein. Of about 780,000 distinct CDR3 sequences in the sample, around 62% were seen once. The sample consisted of blood. Receptor source: a man aged 25 to 45 in good health. Each CDR3 is given with its conserved first and last residue. Each record gives: clone size, V gene, J gene, D gene, CDR3 protein, CDR3 DNA. A D gene is named only where the DNA matches it firmly. Clone size, where shown, is once, few, many, or a class for clones that have expanded.

.	TRBV10-3	TRBJ2-7	TRBD2	CAISASGGSYEQYF	TGTGCCATCAGCGCTAGCGGGGGCTCCTACGAGCAGTACTTC
once	TRBV7-3	TRBJ1-1	.	CASSTRANTEAFF	TGTGCCAGCAGTACCCGCGCGAACACTGAAGCTTTCTTT
.	TRBV12-3/TRBV12-4	TRBJ1-4	TRBD1	CASSPQGTGIGTRKLFF	TGTGCCAGCAGCCCCCAGGGGACAGGGATCGGGACCCGAAAACTGTTTTTT
many	TRBV5-1	TRBJ2-7	.	CASSLTDYEQYF	TGTGCCAGCAGTTTAACAGATTACGAGCAGTACTTC
.	TRBV4-1	TRBJ1-4	.	CASSQEAAGGGEKLFF	TGCGCCAGCAGCCAAGAGGCCGCAGGCGGGGGGGAAAAACTGTTTTTT
.	TRBV9	TRBJ1-4	TRBD1	CASSRGQGDEKLFF	TGTGCCAGCAGCCGCGGACAGGGGGACGAAAAACTGTTTTTT
many	TRBV28	TRBJ2-7	.	CASSLSDYEQYF	TGTGCCAGCAGCTTGTCCGACTACGAGCAGTACTTC
.	TRBV12-3/TRBV12-4	TRBJ2-7	.	CASSSPGGQGNSYEQYF	TGTGCCAGCAGTTCTCCCGGTGGGCAGGGGAACTCCTACGAGCAGTACTTC
.	TRBV12-3/TRBV12-4	TRBJ1-1	.	CASSVAEGFEAFF	TGTGCCAGCAGTGTGGCCGAGGGCTTTGAAGCTTTCTTT
.	TRBV2	TRBJ2-4	.	CASSEENSLAKNIQYF	TGTGCCAGCAGTGAAGAAAACAGCTTAGCCAAAAACATTCAGTACTTC
.	TRBV7-2	TRBJ2-1	TRBD2	CASSSVSGGAFSYNEQFF	TGTGCCAGCAGCTCCGTTAGCGGGGGGGCTTTCTCCTACAATGAGCAGTTCTTC
.	TRBV10-3	TRBJ2-4	TRBD2	CASGGAGDVGIQYF	TGTGCCTCCGGGGGAGCGGGAGACGTGGGCATTCAGTACTTC
.	TRBV6-2/TRBV6-3	TRBJ2-1	.	CASRENNGQFF	TGTGCCAGCAGGGAAAACAATGGGCAGTTCTTC
.	TRBV10-3	TRBJ2-1	TRBD2	CAISESYLGGSRNEQFF	TGTGCCATCAGTGAGTCGTATTTGGGGGGGTCAAGGAATGAGCAGTTCTTC
.	TRBV6-5	TRBJ2-5	TRBD2	CASSYGSSGQETQYF	TGTGCCAGCAGTTACGGGTCTAGCGGACAAGAGACCCAGTACTTC
few	TRBV7-2	TRBJ2-7	.	CASSPQGLSYEQYF	TGTGCCAGCAGCCCGCAAGGACTATCCTACGAGCAGTACTTC
.	TRBV5-1	TRBJ2-7	.	CASSLAAREVDEQYF	TGCGCCAGCAGCTTGGCCGCCAGGGAAGTTGACGAGCAGTACTTC
many	TRBV6-2/TRBV6-3	TRBJ2-7	.	CASSYQTASTYEQYF	TGTGCCAGCAGTTACCAGACAGCTTCAACCTACGAGCAGTACTTC
few	TRBV4-2	TRBJ2-1	.	CASSQTTGEHEQFF	TGTGCCAGCAGCCAAACGACCGGGGAACATGAGCAGTTCTTC
.	TRBV30	TRBJ2-7	TRBD1	CAWSFGTGSYEQYF	TGTGCCTGGAGTTTCGGGACAGGGTCCTACGAGCAGTACTTC
few	TRBV6-2/TRBV6-3	TRBJ1-2	.	CASSPLRENYGYTF	TGTGCCAGCAGCCCATTGAGGGAGAACTATGGCTACACCTTC
once	TRBV28	TRBJ2-7	.	CASRMTGSTYEQYF	TGTGCCAGCAGGATGACAGGTAGTACCTACGAGCAGTACTTC
once	TRBV7-2	TRBJ2-4	TRBD2	CASSGGAGGNIQYF	TGTGCCAGCAGCGGAGGCGCGGGGGGAAACATTCAGTACTTC
few	TRBV5-1	TRBJ2-3	.	CASSLGLAQSTDTQYF	TGCGCCAGCAGCTTGGGCCTAGCACAAAGCACAGATACGCAGTATTTT
.	TRBV7-2	TRBJ2-3	.	CACSLSQDTQYF	TGTGCCTGCAGCCTCTCCCAAGATACGCAGTATTTT
.	TRBV7-2	TRBJ2-3	TRBD1	CASSLNRGSSTDTQYF	TGTGCCAGCAGCCTAAACAGGGGGTCCAGCACAGATACGCAGTATTTT
few	TRBV27	TRBJ2-5	.	CASSLRTEKETQYF	TGTGCCAGCAGTTTAAGGACAGAGAAAGAGACCCAGTACTTC
.	TRBV7-2	TRBJ1-2	TRBD1	CASSPGQGRWNTF	TGTGCCAGCAGCCCGGGACAGGGGCGATGGAACACCTTC
.	TRBV12-3/TRBV12-4	TRBJ2-7	TRBD1	CASSLATGREQYF	TGTGCCAGCAGTTTAGCGACAGGGCGCGAGCAGTACTTC
.	TRBV4-3	TRBJ2-1	.	CASSPILAGLQFF	TGCGCCAGCAGCCCCATCTTGGCGGGCTTGCAGTTCTTC
.	TRBV4-3	TRBJ2-3	.	CASSQDGGRGSDTQYF	TGCGCCAGCAGCCAAGATGGCGGCAGGGGTTCAGATACGCAGTATTTT
.	TRBV20-1	TRBJ2-3	TRBD2	CSARASGYTDTQYF	TGCAGTGCTAGGGCTAGCGGTTACACAGATACGCAGTATTTT
.	TRBV5-1	TRBJ2-7	.	CASRNDTSSYEQYF	TGCGCCAGCAGGAACGACACTAGCTCCTACGAGCAGTACTTC
.	TRBV7-2	TRBJ2-1	.	CASSGSNEQFF	TGTGCCAGCAGCGGGAGCAATGAGCAGTTCTTC
.	TRBV7-6	TRBJ1-2	.	CASSPGRPMGTNYGYTF	TGTGCCAGCAGCCCGGGACGACCCATGGGCACGAATTATGGCTACACCTTC
.	TRBV4-1	TRBJ2-5	.	CASSQGSVGETQYF	TGCGCCAGCAGCCAAGGCAGCGTAGGAGAGACCCAGTACTTC
.	TRBV6-6	TRBJ1-1	.	CASSYFPGDGTEAFF	TGTGCCAGCAGTTACTTCCCCGGGGATGGGACTGAAGCTTTCTTT
.	TRBV19	TRBJ2-1	TRBD1	CASSYRGPKYEQFF	TGTGCCAGTAGTTACAGGGGTCCTAAGTATGAGCAGTTCTTC
.	TRBV6-1	TRBJ2-1	.	CASSELSTHNEQFF	TGTGCCAGCAGTGAATTAAGTACCCACAATGAGCAGTTCTTC
.	TRBV15	TRBJ2-1	TRBD1	CATSRGSGTGSNNEQFF	TGTGCCACCAGCAGAGGATCTGGGACAGGGAGCAACAATGAGCAGTTCTTC
few	TRBV18	TRBJ1-2	TRBD1	CASSPRDRGPDGYTF	TGTGCCAGCTCGCCCCGGGACAGGGGCCCAGATGGCTACACCTTC
.	TRBV12-3/TRBV12-4	TRBJ1-4	TRBD1	CASSARGGGLNEKLFF	TGTGCCAGCAGTGCCAGGGGGGGAGGCCTCAATGAAAAACTGTTTTTT
.	TRBV12-3/TRBV12-4	TRBJ2-1	.	CASSLVLPGSSSYNEQFF	TGTGCCAGCAGTTTAGTCTTACCGGGAAGTAGCTCCTACAATGAGCAGTTCTTC
.	TRBV20-1	TRBJ2-5	.	CSAFQGNQETQYF	TGCAGTGCCTTCCAGGGTAATCAAGAGACCCAGTACTTC
.	TRBV9	TRBJ2-1	.	CASSVGEGLAGSNEQFF	TGTGCCAGCAGCGTAGGGGAAGGGCTAGCCGGGTCCAATGAGCAGTTCTTC